The TCR beta chain under discussion was sequenced for a study of OX40 agonist ivuxolimab in advanced cancers. As for this clone: Its antigen is not known.

Assay: immunoSEQ multiplex PCR; the TCRdb copy retains only in-frame clones and omits some. The sample records tens of thousands of clones, 85% being singletons. Germline CDR1 KGHSH, CDR2 LQKENI. V was pared by 4 bases and J by 4 bases, with 26 bases between. This CDR3 has 18 residues. Overall study results and limits: CD4+ T cells averaged fewer expanded clones than CD8+ T cells.

The receptor was isolated from an adult with an advanced solid tumor such as melanoma, head and neck, liver or kidney cancer. This chain connects TRBV18 to TRBJ2-7, with D possibly matching TRBD2 (7 bases). Material: CD4+ or CD8+ T cells sorted from blood, obtained in a trial of the OX40 agonist ivuxolimab. CDR3: CASSRFFPGGTEVYEQYF. The DNA of the CDR3 is TGTGCCAGCTCACGCTTCTTTCCGGGGGGCACCGAGGTGTACGAGCAGTACTTC.